The rows below give T cell receptor beta chains drawn from one sample of a study of tumor-infiltrating lymphocytes in primary liver carcinoma. TCRdb processed the multiplex PCR reads anew with MiXCR; each CDR3 protein has one entry. The sample consists of around 80,000 distinct CDR3 sequences, 60% to 75% of them appearing once. The sequencing sample was made of liver tumor tissue from sampling region 1. All receptors come from a man in his forties or fifties with primary liver carcinoma and hepatitis B virus infection. The CDR3 runs from the conserved cysteine through the conserved F or W. Fields, in order: V gene, J gene, CDR3 protein.

V: TRBV6-1
J: TRBJ1-2
CDR3: CAGTEPGSTREGYTF

V: TRBV12-5
J: TRBJ1-1
CDR3: CDSGLGQGEVFF

V: TRBV10-3
J: TRBJ1-5
CDR3: CAIGELGNNQPQHF

V: TRBV5-4
J: TRBJ1-2
CDR3: CASSLDWGYGYTF

V: TRBV12-3/TRBV12-4
J: TRBJ2-5
CDR3: CASSLWIQETQYF

V: TRBV4-2
J: TRBJ2-3
CDR3: CASTQEAGVSVDTQYF

V: TRBV6-5
J: TRBJ1-4
CDR3: CASSYSKRSNEELFF

V: TRBV24-1
J: TRBJ2-1
CDR3: CATIAPQGAGEQFF

V: TRBV28
J: TRBJ2-1
CDR3: CASSPSGRSYKEQFF

V: TRBV6-1
J: TRBJ2-7
CDR3: CPSSEFGRGAKQYF

V: TRBV7-8
J: TRBJ2-1
CDR3: CASSLVEMTGGNYNEQFF

V: TRBV11-2
J: TRBJ2-2
CDR3: CASFSPGVYTGEPFF

V: TRBV4-1
J: TRBJ2-2
CDR3: CASSHWRGVNTGELFF

V: TRBV11-2
J: TRBJ2-5
CDR3: CACNLVPASGQESQYF

V: TRBV7-8
J: TRBJ2-5
CDR3: CASSLAHSTGGFRETQYF

V: TRBV6-1
J: TRBJ2-2
CDR3: CASSDLSLTGELFF

V: TRBV29-1
J: TRBJ2-2
CDR3: CSVGRAVLNTGELFF

V: TRBV18
J: TRBJ2-7
CDR3: CASSPALAGGTYEQYF

V: TRBV4-1
J: TRBJ2-2
CDR3: CASSPDEGLDTGELFF

V: TRBV29-1
J: TRBJ2-5
CDR3: CRVEDPGLQRPETHYF

V: TRBV25-1
J: TRBJ2-2
CDR3: CASSDMGPRHTGKLFF

V: TRBV20-1
J: TRBJ1-5
CDR3: CSAREEAGTDYSNQPQHF

V: TRBV28
J: TRBJ2-3
CDR3: CASSFYREDTDTQYF

V: TRBV28
J: TRBJ1-1
CDR3: CASSFVMMSTEAFF

V: TRBV14
J: TRBJ2-3
CDR3: CTSSPDVARVSTDTQYF

V: TRBV20-1
J: TRBJ2-5
CDR3: CSASEETQYF

V: TRBV18
J: TRBJ2-2
CDR3: CASSPLRGQTNTRELFF

V: TRBV6-6
J: TRBJ2-4
CDR3: CASSSLRGGSIQYF

V: TRBV12-3/TRBV12-4
J: TRBJ1-1
CDR3: CASSSAWGTSINTEAFF

V: TRBV10-2
J: TRBJ2-7
CDR3: CASGETLRTVYELYF

V: TRBV6-1
J: TRBJ1-2
CDR3: CATLMTGVDYGHTF

V: TRBV5-1
J: TRBJ1-2
CDR3: CASSPQRNRGNGYTF

V: TRBV6-2/TRBV6-3
J: TRBJ2-1
CDR3: CASSYSTAGGFVEQFF

V: TRBV29-1
J: TRBJ2-1
CDR3: CSVGPLTSVTYNEQLF

V: TRBV5-4
J: TRBJ2-3
CDR3: CASSPKAGADTQYF

V: TRBV7-8
J: TRBJ2-1
CDR3: CASRGYNEQFF

V: TRBV28
J: TRBJ2-3
CDR3: CTSSSYREDTDTQYF

V: TRBV11-2
J: TRBJ1-1
CDR3: CASSLDQGWTEASF

V: TRBV6-1
J: TRBJ2-3
CDR3: CATSDRQEATGTQYF

V: TRBV28
J: TRBJ2-7
CDR3: CASSSAGNYEQYF

V: TRBV11-2
J: TRBJ2-5
CDR3: CTSSLMGDTQYF

V: TRBV24-1
J: TRBJ2-2
CDR3: CATSPKGLDTRELFF

V: TRBV5-5
J: TRBJ2-3
CDR3: CASSCPTGGYTNTQYF

V: TRBV5-1
J: TRBJ2-1
CDR3: CASSLEGLAGASNEQFF

V: TRBV4-2
J: TRBJ2-6
CDR3: CASNQRGSGANVLTF

V: TRBV11-2
J: TRBJ1-2
CDR3: CASRTASYGYIF

V: TRBV3-1
J: TRBJ2-2
CDR3: CASSYATGELFF

V: TRBV11-2
J: TRBJ2-7
CDR3: CASSLSVLASQYF

V: TRBV6-6
J: TRBJ2-7
CDR3: CAGSSSGLAGGPGEQYF

V: TRBV4-1
J: TRBJ2-3
CDR3: CASSQVQVGGDTQYF

V: TRBV4-1
J: TRBJ2-7
CDR3: CASSLVRDSTYEHYF

V: TRBV29-1
J: TRBJ2-7
CDR3: CGVAQGRSYEQYF